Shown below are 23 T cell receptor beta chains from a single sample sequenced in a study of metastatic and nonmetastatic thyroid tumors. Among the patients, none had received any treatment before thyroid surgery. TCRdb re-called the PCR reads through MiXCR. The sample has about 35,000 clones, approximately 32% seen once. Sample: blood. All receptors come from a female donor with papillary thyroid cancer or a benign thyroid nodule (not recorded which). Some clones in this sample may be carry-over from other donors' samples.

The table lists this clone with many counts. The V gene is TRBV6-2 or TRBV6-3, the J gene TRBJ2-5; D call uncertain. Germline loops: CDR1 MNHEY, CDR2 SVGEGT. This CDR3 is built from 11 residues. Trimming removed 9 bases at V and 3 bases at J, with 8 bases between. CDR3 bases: TGTGCCAGGTGGGCAGAAGAGACCCAGTACTTC. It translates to CARWAEETQYF.

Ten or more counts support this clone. The CDR3 DNA follows: TGCGCCAGCAGCCCCCTAGAAACTAGCGGGGGGGCCGGTGAGCAGTTCTTC. Translating gives CASSPLETSGGAGEQFF. The chain recombines TRBV4-1 with TRBJ2-1, with TRBD2 identical over 13 bases. After removal of 4 bases from V and 9 bases from J, the junction contained 12 bases not matched to a gene. The CDR3 is made up of 17 amino acids. Germline-derived CDR1 and CDR2 are MGHRA and YSYEKL.

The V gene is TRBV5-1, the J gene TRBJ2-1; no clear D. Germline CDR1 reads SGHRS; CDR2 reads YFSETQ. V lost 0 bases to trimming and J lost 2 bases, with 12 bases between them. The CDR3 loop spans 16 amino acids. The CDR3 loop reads CASSLAPGGTYNEQFF. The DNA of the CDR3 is TGCGCCAGCAGCTTGGCTCCGGGCGGAACCTACAATGAGCAGTTCTTC.

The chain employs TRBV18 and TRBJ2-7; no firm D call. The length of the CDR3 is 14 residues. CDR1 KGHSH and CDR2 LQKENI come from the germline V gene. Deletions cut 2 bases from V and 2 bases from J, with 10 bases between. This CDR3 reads CASSPFSSTYEQYF. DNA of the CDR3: TGTGCCAGCTCACCATTCTCTTCGACCTACGAGCAGTACTTC.

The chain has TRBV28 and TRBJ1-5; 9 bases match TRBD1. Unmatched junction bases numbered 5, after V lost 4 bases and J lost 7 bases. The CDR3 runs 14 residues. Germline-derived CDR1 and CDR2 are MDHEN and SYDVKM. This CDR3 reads CASSYGTGNQPQHF. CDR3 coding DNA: TGTGCCAGCAGTTACGGGACAGGGAACCAGCCCCAGCATTTT.

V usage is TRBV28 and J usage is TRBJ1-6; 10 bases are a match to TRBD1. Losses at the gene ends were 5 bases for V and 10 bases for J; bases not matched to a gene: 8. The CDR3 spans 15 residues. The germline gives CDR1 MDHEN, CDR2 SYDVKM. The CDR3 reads CASSVTGQGDSPLHF. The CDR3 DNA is TGTGCCAGCAGTGTTACCGGACAGGGGGACTCACCCCTCCACTTT.

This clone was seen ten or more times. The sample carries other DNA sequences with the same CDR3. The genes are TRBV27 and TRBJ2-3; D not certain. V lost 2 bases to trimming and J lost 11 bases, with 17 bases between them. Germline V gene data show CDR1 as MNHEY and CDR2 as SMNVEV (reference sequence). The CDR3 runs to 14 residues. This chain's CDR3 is CASSLDGPAPRQYF. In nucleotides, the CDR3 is TGTGCCAGCAGTTTAGACGGACCGGCCCCACGGCAGTATTTT.

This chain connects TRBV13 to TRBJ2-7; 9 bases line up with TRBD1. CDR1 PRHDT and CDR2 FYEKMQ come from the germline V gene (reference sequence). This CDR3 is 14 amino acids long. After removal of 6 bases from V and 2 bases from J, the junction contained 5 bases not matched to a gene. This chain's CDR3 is CASRRTGAPYEQYF. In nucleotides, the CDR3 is TGTGCCAGCAGACGGACAGGGGCCCCCTACGAGCAGTACTTC.

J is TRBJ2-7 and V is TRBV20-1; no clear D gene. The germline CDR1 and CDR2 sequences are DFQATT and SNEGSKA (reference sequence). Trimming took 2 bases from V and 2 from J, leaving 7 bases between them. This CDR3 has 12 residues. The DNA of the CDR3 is TGCAGTGCTAGAACAGAGACCTACGAGCAGTACTTC. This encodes CSARTETYEQYF.

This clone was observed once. The CDR3 region has the DNA TGCGCCAGCAGCACAGGGACCGTATTACGCCCTGAAGCTTTCTTT. Protein sequence: CASSTGTVLRPEAFF. The chain uses TRBV5-1 and TRBJ1-1, with D maybe TRBD1 (6 bases). Germline-derived CDR1 and CDR2 are SGHRS and YFSETQ. This CDR3 has 15 residues. Trimming removed 4 bases at V and 6 bases at J, with 19 bases between.

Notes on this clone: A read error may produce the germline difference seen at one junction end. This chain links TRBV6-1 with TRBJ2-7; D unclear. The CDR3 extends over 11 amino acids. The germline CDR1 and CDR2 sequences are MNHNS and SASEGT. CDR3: CASGRSDEKYF. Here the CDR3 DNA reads TGTGCCAGCGGTAGGTCCGACGAGAAGTACTTC.

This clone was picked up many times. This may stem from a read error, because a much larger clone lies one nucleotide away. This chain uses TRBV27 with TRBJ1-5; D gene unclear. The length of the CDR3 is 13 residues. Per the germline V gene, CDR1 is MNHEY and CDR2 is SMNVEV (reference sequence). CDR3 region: CAGSLWGGEPQHF. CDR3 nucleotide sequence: TGTGCCGGCAGCCTTTGGGGTGGTGAGCCCCAGCATTTT.

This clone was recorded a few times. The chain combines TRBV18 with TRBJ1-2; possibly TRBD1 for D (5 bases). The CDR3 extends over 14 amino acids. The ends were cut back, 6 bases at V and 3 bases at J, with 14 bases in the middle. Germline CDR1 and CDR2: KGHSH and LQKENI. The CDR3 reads CASSPREGDYGYTF. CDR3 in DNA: TGTGCCAGCTCCCCCAGGGAAGGGGACTATGGCTACACCTTC.

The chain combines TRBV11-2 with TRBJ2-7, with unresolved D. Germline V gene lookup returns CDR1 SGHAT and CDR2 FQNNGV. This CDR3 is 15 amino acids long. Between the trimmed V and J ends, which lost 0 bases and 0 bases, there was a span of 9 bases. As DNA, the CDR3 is TGTGCCAGCAGCTTAGATAGGGTTAGCTCCTACGAGCAGTACTTC. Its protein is CASSLDRVSSYEQYF. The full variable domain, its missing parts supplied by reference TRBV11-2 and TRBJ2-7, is EAGVAQSPRYKIIEKRQSVAFWCNPISGHATLYWYQQILGQGPKLLIQFQNNGVVDDSQLPKDRFSAERLKGVDSTLKIQPAKLEDSAVYLCASSLDRVSSYEQYFGPGTRLTVT.

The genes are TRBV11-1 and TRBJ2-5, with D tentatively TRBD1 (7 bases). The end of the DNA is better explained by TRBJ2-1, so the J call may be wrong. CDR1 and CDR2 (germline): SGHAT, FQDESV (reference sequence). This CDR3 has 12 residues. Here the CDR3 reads CASSSQGGEQFF. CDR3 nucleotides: TGTGCCAGCAGCTCCCAGGGGGGTGAGCAGTTCTTC.

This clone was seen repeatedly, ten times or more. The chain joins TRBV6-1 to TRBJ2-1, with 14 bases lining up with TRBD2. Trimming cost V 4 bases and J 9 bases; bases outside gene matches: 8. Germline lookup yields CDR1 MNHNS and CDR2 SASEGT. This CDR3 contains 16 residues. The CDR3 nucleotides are TGTGCCAGCAGTGCTCGACTAGCGGGAGGGGTAATTGAGCAGTTCTTC. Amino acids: CASSARLAGGVIEQFF.

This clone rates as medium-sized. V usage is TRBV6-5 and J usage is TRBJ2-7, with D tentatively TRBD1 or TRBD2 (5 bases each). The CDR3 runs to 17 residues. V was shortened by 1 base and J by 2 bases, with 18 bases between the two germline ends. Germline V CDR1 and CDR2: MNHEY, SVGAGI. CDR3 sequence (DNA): TGTGCCAGCAGTTACTTAGCCGGGACGGAAACTCCCTACGAGCAGTACTTC. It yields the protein CASSYLAGTETPYEQYF.

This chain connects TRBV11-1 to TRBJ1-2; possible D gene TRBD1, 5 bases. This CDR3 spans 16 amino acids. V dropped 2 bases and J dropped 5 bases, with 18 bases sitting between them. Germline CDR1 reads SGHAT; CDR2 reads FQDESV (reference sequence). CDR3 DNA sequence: TGTGCCAGCAGCTTAAGCGACGCAGGGACCTCTTATGGCTACACCTTC. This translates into CASSLSDAGTSYGYTF.

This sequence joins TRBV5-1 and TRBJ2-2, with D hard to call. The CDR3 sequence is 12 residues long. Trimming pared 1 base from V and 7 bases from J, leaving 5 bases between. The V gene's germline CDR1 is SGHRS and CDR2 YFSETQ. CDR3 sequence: CASSLLSGELFF. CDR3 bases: TGCGCCAGCAGCTTGTTGAGCGGGGAGCTGTTTTTT.

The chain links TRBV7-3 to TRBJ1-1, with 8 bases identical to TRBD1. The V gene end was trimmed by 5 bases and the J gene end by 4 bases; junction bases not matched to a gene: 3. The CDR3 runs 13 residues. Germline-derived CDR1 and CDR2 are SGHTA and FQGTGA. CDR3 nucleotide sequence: TGTGCCAGCAGCCTTACAGGGGGCACTGAAGCTTTCTTT. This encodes CASSLTGGTEAFF.

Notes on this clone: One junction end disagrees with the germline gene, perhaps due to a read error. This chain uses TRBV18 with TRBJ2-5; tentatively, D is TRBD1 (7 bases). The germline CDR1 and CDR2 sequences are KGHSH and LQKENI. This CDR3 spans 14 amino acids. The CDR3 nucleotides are TGTGCCAGCTCACGCGGGACAGACCAGGAGACCCAGTACTTC. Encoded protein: CASSRGTDQETQYF.

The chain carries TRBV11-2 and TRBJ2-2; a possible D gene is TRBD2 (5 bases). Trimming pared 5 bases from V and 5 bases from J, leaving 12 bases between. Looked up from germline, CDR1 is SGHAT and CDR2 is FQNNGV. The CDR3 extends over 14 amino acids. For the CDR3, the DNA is TGTGCCAGCAGCGTACTAGTTCAGACCGGGGAGCTGTTTTTT. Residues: CASSVLVQTGELFF.

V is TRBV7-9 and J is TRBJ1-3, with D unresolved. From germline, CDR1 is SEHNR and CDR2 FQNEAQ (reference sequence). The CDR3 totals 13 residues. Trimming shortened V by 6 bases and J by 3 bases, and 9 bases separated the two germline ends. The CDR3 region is CASSLSSGNTIYF. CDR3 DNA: TGTGCCAGCAGTCTATCGAGTGGAAACACCATATATTTT.